Below are 21 T cell receptor beta chains sequenced from a single sample in a study of response to subunit inactivated influenza vaccine. TCRdb reanalysed the RT-PCR reads using MiXCR and keeps one entry per CDR3 protein. Among 700,000 to 800,000 distinct CDR3 sequences listed, around a sixth were seen once. This specimen was PBMCs from blood, taken less than 6 days after vaccination. These receptor sequences come from a man between 50 and 59 years old who received an inactivated influenza vaccine.

This clonotype was counted only a few times. The chain couples TRBV7-9 to TRBJ2-3; D may be TRBD1 or TRBD2 (5 bases each). Per germline, CDR1 SEHNR and CDR2 FQNEAQ (reference sequence). V lost 11 bases and J 1 base, leaving 10 bases between the germline ends. The CDR3 has 12 amino acids. The CDR3 sequence: CAGGRGTDTQYF. Written as DNA, the CDR3 is TGTGCCGGGGGACGGGGCACAGATACGCAGTATTTT.

The chain employs TRBV12-3 or TRBV12-4 and TRBJ1-4; TRBD1 agrees at 7 bases. Unmatched junction bases numbered 8, after V lost 6 bases and J lost 7 bases. The CDR3 loop spans 14 amino acids. CDR3: CASSRGGYGEKLFF. Written as DNA, the CDR3 is TGTGCCAGCAGCAGAGGGGGCTACGGTGAAAAACTGTTTTTT.

The chain joins TRBV4-3 to TRBJ1-1; D is uncertain. Trimming took off 1 base at V and 8 bases at J, with 14 bases between the two ends. The germline V gene has CDR1 LGHNA and CDR2 YSLEER. This CDR3 comprises 14 residues. CDR3 coding DNA: TGCGCCAGCAGCCAAGGCCGGGGTGTTCACGAAGCTTTCTTT. Amino acid sequence: CASSQGRGVHEAFF.

This clonotype was recorded a few times. V and J are TRBV10-3 and TRBJ2-3; D ambiguous. The germline gives CDR1 ENHRY, CDR2 SYGVKD. Trimming removed 7 bases from V and 0 bases from J, with 11 bases in between. The CDR3 runs 14 residues. The CDR3 DNA is TGTGCCATCAACGCGGACGCAAGCACAGATACGCAGTATTTT. Residues: CAINADASTDTQYF.

The V and J genes are TRBV15 and TRBJ2-2; D is undetermined. V was cut by 1 base and J by 6 bases, with 3 bases left in between. CDR1 and CDR2 from the germline V gene are LNHNV and YYDKDF (reference sequence). There are 12 residues in the CDR3. The CDR3 nucleotides read TGTGCCACCAGCAGAGTGGCCGGGGAGCTGTTTTTT. As protein: CATSRVAGELFF.

V is TRBV24-1 and J is TRBJ1-5; no clear D. CDR3 length: 14 amino acids. Trimming took 0 bases from V and 4 from J, leaving 6 bases between them. Germline loops: CDR1 KGHDR, CDR2 SFDVKD. Written as DNA, the CDR3 is TGTGCCACCAGTGATTTGAGCCTAAATCAGCCCCAGCATTTT. It yields the protein CATSDLSLNQPQHF.

The chain combines TRBV29-1 with TRBJ2-1; 9 bases fit TRBD2. The V gene end was trimmed by 4 bases and the J gene end by 4 bases; junction bases not matched to a gene: 2. The CDR3 runs to 13 residues. Germline V CDR1 and CDR2: SQVTM, ANQGSEA. CDR3 nucleotide sequence: TGCAGCGTTGGGACTAGCGCGTACAATGAGCAGTTCTTC. It is translated as CSVGTSAYNEQFF.

At least ten counts were recorded for this clonotype. V and J are TRBV12-3 or TRBV12-4 and TRBJ2-1; either TRBD1 or TRBD2 may supply D (6 bases each). This CDR3 has 12 amino acids. Trimming took off 6 bases at V and 14 bases at J, with 17 bases between the two ends. CDR3 region: CASSRPGAIEFF. The CDR3 DNA reads TGTGCCAGCAGCCGTCCGGGGGCGATCGAGTTCTTC.

CDR3 sequence: CATSVAPGTGRPGELFF. The CDR3 DNA follows: TGTGCCACCAGTGTCGCCCCCGGGACAGGACGGCCCGGGGAGCTGTTTTTT. This sequence joins TRBV24-1 and TRBJ2-2, with 8 nucleotides matching TRBD1. The V gene end was trimmed by 5 bases and the J gene end by 6 bases; junction bases not matched to a gene: 13. There are 17 residues in the CDR3. Per germline, CDR1 KGHDR and CDR2 SFDVKD.

Only a few counts were recorded for this clonotype. This rearrangement joins TRBV12-5 to TRBJ2-1, with 8 bases aligning to TRBD1. After removal of 2 bases from V and 6 bases from J, the junction contained 0 bases not matched to a gene. The CDR3 spans 13 residues. Germline CDR1 is LGHNT and CDR2 is FRNRAP. The CDR3 loop reads CASGLTGGNEQFF. The CDR3 bases are TGTGCTAGTGGTTTGACAGGGGGCAATGAGCAGTTCTTC.

The chain joins TRBV5-1 to TRBJ2-3; TRBD2 agrees at 10 bases. Trimming at V came to 3 bases and at J to 10 bases, leaving 14 bases not matched to a gene. In germline, CDR1 is SGHRS, CDR2 YFSETQ. CDR3 length: 16 amino acids. DNA for the CDR3: TGCGCCAGCAGCTACCTAAGCGGGAGGGCCGGGGATGCGCAGTATTTT. Translated, it gives CASSYLSGRAGDAQYF.

This clonotype was counted only a few times. The chain joins TRBV6-1 to TRBJ2-7; D perhaps matches TRBD1 (6 bases). The germline V gene encodes CDR1 MNHNS and CDR2 SASEGT. V was trimmed by 7 bases and J by 1 base, leaving 14 bases between them. The CDR3 spans 14 residues. The CDR3 DNA reads TGTGCCAGCACCGTGGACAGCTCATCCTACGAGCAGTACTTC. Translating gives CASTVDSSSYEQYF.

This clonotype was seen many times. The V call is TRBV11-2, the J call TRBJ2-1, with D hard to call. CDR3 length: 16 residues. Germline CDR1 reads SGHAT; CDR2 reads FQNNGV. Deletions cut 1 base from V and 5 bases from J, with 15 bases between. The CDR3 region is CASSLVGSPWDNEQFF. The CDR3 DNA follows: TGTGCCAGCAGCTTAGTAGGTTCGCCCTGGGACAATGAGCAGTTCTTC.

The J gene is TRBJ2-2, the V gene TRBV4-3, with 7 bases aligning to TRBD2. This CDR3 is built from 16 residues. Unmatched junction bases numbered 5, after V lost 0 bases and J lost 4 bases. Per germline, CDR1 LGHNA and CDR2 YSLEER. This CDR3 reads CASSQDRLARTGELFF. The CDR3 nucleotides are TGCGCCAGCAGCCAAGATCGACTAGCACGCACCGGGGAGCTGTTTTTT.

This clonotype was seen a few times. The chain couples TRBV5-1 to TRBJ2-3; tentative D call: TRBD2 (5 bases). From germline, CDR1 is SGHRS and CDR2 YFSETQ. The CDR3 has 16 residues. V lost 4 bases and J 1 base, leaving 16 bases between the germline ends. Here the CDR3 reads CASSVDGRLGTDTQYF. CDR3 DNA sequence: TGCGCCAGCAGCGTGGATGGGAGATTGGGCACAGATACGCAGTATTTT.

This clonotype was counted at least ten times. The J gene is TRBJ2-7, the V gene TRBV20-1; no firm D call. This CDR3 spans 14 amino acids. CDR1 is DFQATT and CDR2 is SNEGSKA in the germline V gene (reference sequence). Trimming cost V 0 bases and J 2 bases, with 11 bases left between them. CDR3 amino acids: CSARDLVRTYEQYF. In DNA form, the CDR3 reads TGCAGTGCTAGAGATCTAGTGAGAACCTACGAGCAGTACTTC.

This clonotype was counted only a few times. The rearrangement joins TRBV7-2 to TRBJ2-1; the match to TRBD2 covers 13 bases. V lost 3 bases, J lost 4 bases, and 3 bases stayed unmatched. Germline V lookup: CDR1 SGHTA, CDR2 FQGNSA. This CDR3 spans 16 amino acids. CDR3 amino acids: CASSFRTSGGYNEQFF. The CDR3 nucleotides read TGTGCCAGCAGCTTTCGGACTAGCGGGGGATACAATGAGCAGTTCTTC.

To note about this clonotype: One base away lies a much larger clone, so this may be a sequencing read error. The chain links TRBV7-2 to TRBJ2-1; no clear D gene. The germline gives CDR1 SGHTA, CDR2 FQGNSA. The CDR3 extends over 14 amino acids. Trimming took 3 bases from V and 0 from J, leaving 6 bases between them. CDR3 nucleotide sequence: TGTGCCAGCAGCTTCGTGAGCTCCTACAATGAGCAGTTCTTC. This sequence encodes CASSFVSSYNEQFF.

V and J are TRBV10-3 and TRBJ1-1; 7 bases fit TRBD1. Germline V lookup: CDR1 ENHRY, CDR2 SYGVKD. CDR3 length: 12 residues. Germline trimming cut 6 bases from V and 4 bases from J; bases unmatched to any gene: 2. CDR3 bases: TGTGCCATCAGAAACAGGGGCACTGAAGCTTTCTTT. This sequence encodes CAIRNRGTEAFF.

V usage is TRBV4-2 and J usage is TRBJ2-5, with a tentative D call TRBD1 (6 bases). CDR3 length: 15 residues. Per the germline V gene, CDR1 is LGHNA and CDR2 is YNFKEQ. V shed 1 base and J shed 5 bases, with 14 bases lying between them. The CDR3 loop reads CASSQVENRAETQYF. As DNA, the CDR3 is TGTGCCAGCAGCCAAGTGGAAAACAGGGCGGAGACCCAGTACTTC.

The rearrangement joins TRBV15 to TRBJ2-1; 11 bases line up with TRBD2. This CDR3 comprises 16 residues. V lost 5 bases to trimming and J lost 2 bases; unmatched junction nucleotides: 5. In germline, CDR1 is LNHNV, CDR2 YYDKDF (reference sequence). The CDR3 coding sequence is TGTGCCACCAGCCACTCGGGACTAGCGGCCTACAATGAGCAGTTCTTC. Translated, it gives CATSHSGLAAYNEQFF.